The entry that follows covers one T cell receptor beta chain sequence. The sample originates from a study of control samples from healthy donors and cancer patients. Some clones are missing from TCRdb's copy, which holds only in-frame ones; the method was immunoSEQ multiplex PCR. The sample holds about 39,000 clones, 70% to 90% seen once. Input material: blood. This clonotype was obtained from a man aged 55-75 years in good health.

The CDR3 spells CASSPGSGQGENEQFF. Written as DNA, the CDR3 is TGTGCCAGCAGCCCGGGGAGTGGACAGGGGGAAAATGAGCAGTTCTTC. This sequence joins TRBV7-2 and TRBJ2-1; 10 nucleotides agree with TRBD1. CDR1 is SGHTA and CDR2 is FQGNSA in the germline V gene. V trimming: 5 bases; J trimming: 7 bases; junction bases outside the gene matches: 11. This CDR3 is 16 amino acids long. Using reference TRBV7-2 and TRBJ2-1 for the parts outside the CDR3, the full variable domain is GAGVSQSPSNKVTEKGKDVELRCDPISGHTALYWYRQSLGQGLEFLIYFQGNSAPDKSGLPSDRFSAERTGGSVSTLTIQRTQQEDSAVYLCASSPGSGQGENEQFFGPGTRLTVL.